The 8 T cell receptor beta chains reported below all come from one sample, sequenced in a study of breast tumors, draining lymph nodes, adjacent tissues. Breast cancer patients provided tissue from their axillary draining lymph nodes. Using its own MiXCR run on the multiplex PCR reads, TCRdb lists one record per CDR3 protein. Altogether about 170,000 distinct CDR3 sequences are present, roughly a third being singletons, with the ten largest covering around 4%. The material sequenced was axillary lymph node tissue. These receptors all stem from a female donor with breast cancer. Some clones in this sample may be carry-over from other donors' samples.

This clonotype has at least ten counts. The rearrangement joins TRBV5-1 to TRBJ1-2, with D possibly matching TRBD1 (6 bases). The CDR3 consists of 13 residues. The V end lost 3 bases, the J end lost 2 bases, and 8 bases lay between the germline ends. In germline, CDR1 is SGHRS, CDR2 YFSETQ. The CDR3 DNA sequence: TGCGCCAGCAGCTCGGACAGCAACTATGGCTACACCTTC. This sequence encodes CASSSDSNYGYTF.

Ten or more counts support this clonotype. The rearrangement joins TRBV27 to TRBJ1-2; TRBD1 matches 7 bases. Germline CDR1 and CDR2: MNHEY and SMNVEV (reference sequence). V lost 6 bases, J lost 1 base, and 2 bases stayed unmatched. This CDR3 spans 13 amino acids. The CDR3 bases are TGTGCCAGCAGGCAGGGGGTTAACTATGGCTACACCTTC. Translation gives CASRQGVNYGYTF.

At least ten counts were recorded for this clonotype. This chain uses TRBV7-9 with TRBJ2-5; D unclear. Germline-derived CDR1 and CDR2 are SEHNR and FQNEAQ (reference sequence). V shed 4 bases and J shed 0 bases, with 6 bases lying between them. The CDR3 is 13 amino acids. The CDR3 nucleotides read TGTGCCAGCAGCTCGACGTACCAAGAGACCCAGTACTTC. Translating gives CASSSTYQETQYF. Full variable domain (remainder filled in from reference TRBV7-9 and TRBJ2-5): DTGVSQNPRHKITKRGQNVTFRCDPISEHNRLYWYRQTLGQGPEFLTYFQNEAQLEKSRLLSDRFSAERPKGSFSTLEIQRTEQGDSAMYLCASSSTYQETQYFGPGTRLLVL.

Turning to this clonotype: Without the conserved terminal phenylalanine or tryptophan, this CDR3 likely stems from a read error. It is unclear where the CDR3 begins or ends on the DNA, so no DNA is shown, and the CDR3 is as TCRdb lists it. This rearrangement joins TRBV19 to TRBJ2-7; the table's D call, TRBD2, has no DNA check behind it. The CDR3 extends over 8 residues, inclusive of both ends. Germline V gene sequence: CDR1 LNHDA, CDR2 SQIVND (reference sequence). The CDR3 sequence: CASRIVGG.

This clonotype was seen at least ten times. The rearrangement uses TRBV7-6 and TRBJ2-2; D may be TRBD2 (7 bases). This CDR3 is built from 16 residues. Trimming pared 5 bases from V and 4 bases from J, leaving 17 bases between. From germline, CDR1 is SGHVS and CDR2 FNYEAQ. In nucleotides, the CDR3 is TGTGCCAGCAGCCATGTGAGGGGGGGCCCCACCGGGGAGCTGTTTTTT. As protein: CASSHVRGGPTGELFF.

The chain uses TRBV12-3 or TRBV12-4 and TRBJ2-1; no firm D call. V was trimmed by 6 bases and J by 0 bases, leaving 12 bases between them. The CDR3 sequence is 15 residues long. CDR3 region: CASSPTPISYNEQFF. Here the CDR3 DNA reads TGTGCCAGCAGCCCGACACCTATCTCCTACAATGAGCAGTTCTTC.

This clonotype was counted a few times. The CDR3 protein is CAISDSQGAGNTEAFF. In nucleotides, the CDR3 is TGTGCCATCAGTGATTCACAGGGGGCAGGGAACACTGAAGCTTTCTTT. This rearrangement joins TRBV10-3 to TRBJ1-1; 9 positions match TRBD1. The CDR3 sequence is 16 residues long. After removal of 3 bases from V and 1 base from J, the junction contained 6 bases not matched to a gene. Germline V gene lookup returns CDR1 ENHRY and CDR2 SYGVKD.

The table lists this clonotype with many counts. V usage is TRBV6-1 and J usage is TRBJ1-5; weak D call: TRBD1 (5 bases). This CDR3 has 17 residues. CDR1 is MNHNS, CDR2 SASEGT, per germline. The V gene lost 3 bases and the J gene lost 0 bases, with 15 bases spanning the gap. The CDR3 spells CASSDRSGRVSNQPQHF. The CDR3, as DNA: TGTGCCAGCAGTGACCGCAGTGGCAGGGTTAGCAATCAGCCCCAGCATTTT.